A single sample is the source of the 32 T cell receptor beta chains below, sequenced in a study of blood T cell repertoires in COVID-19. Only in-frame clones appear in the TCRdb table, and some are missing; sequencing was by immunoSEQ multiplex PCR. The sample includes some 220,000 clones, around 80% seen only once; the top ten take around 13%. The specimen sequenced was peripheral blood. The receptors shown here come from a human donor in a cohort sampled during active COVID-19.

This clone was observed at least ten times. The rearrangement joins TRBV28 to TRBJ2-7, with D perhaps TRBD1 (6 bases). The V gene lost 2 bases and the J gene lost 6 bases, with 8 bases spanning the gap. Germline CDR1 MDHEN, CDR2 SYDVKM. The CDR3 extends over 12 amino acids. The CDR3 bases are TGTGCCAGCAGTTTAGGGGGCTTCGAGCAGTACTTC. This translates into CASSLGGFEQYF.

The chain couples TRBV5-4 to TRBJ2-5, with D tentatively TRBD1 (5 bases). CDR1 is SGHNT and CDR2 is YYREEE in the germline V gene (reference sequence). The CDR3 is 15 residues long. Trimming stripped 1 base from V and 3 bases from J, with 13 bases between. The CDR3 spells CASSLPQGSKETQYF. The CDR3 DNA follows: TGTGCCAGCAGCTTGCCGCAGGGTTCCAAAGAGACCCAGTACTTC.

The chain carries TRBV5-6 and TRBJ2-1; tentative D call: TRBD1 (6 bases). This CDR3 is built from 16 residues. Trimming cost V 3 bases and J 4 bases, with 17 bases left between them. Germline CDR1 SGHDT, CDR2 YYEEEE. CDR3 bases: TGTGCCAGCAGCTCTTTGAGACAGGACCCATACAATGAGCAGTTCTTC. This translates into CASSSLRQDPYNEQFF.

The V call is TRBV3-1 (or the pseudogene TRBV3-2), the J call TRBJ1-5; TRBD1 might be the D (6 bases). The V and J ends lost 1 base and 1 base respectively, with 8 bases between them. The CDR3 extends over 15 amino acids. Germline V lookup: CDR1 LGHDT, CDR2 YNNKEL (reference sequence). CDR3 residues: CASSQGGQSNQPQHF. In DNA form, the CDR3 reads TGTGCCAGCAGCCAAGGGGGGCAGAGCAATCAGCCCCAGCATTTT.

The genes are TRBV5-3 and TRBJ1-6, with a tentative D call TRBD1 (5 bases). TRBV5-3 is an ORF for which the function is uncertain. This CDR3 is built from 15 residues. V lost 5 bases, J lost 1 base, and 10 bases lay in between. The CDR3 nucleotides read TGTGCCAGAAGTCAGGGTTTGTCCTATAATTCACCCCTCCACTTT. Translated: CARSQGLSYNSPLHF.

The chain carries TRBV10-3 and TRBJ2-3; 11 bases match TRBD1. The CDR3 extends over 16 amino acids. Germline CDR1 reads ENHRY; CDR2 reads SYGVKD. Trimming at V came to 5 bases and at J to 3 bases, leaving 7 bases not matched to a gene. The CDR3 spells CAISLSGQGATDTQYF. CDR3 DNA sequence: TGTGCCATCAGTTTGTCCGGACAGGGGGCTACAGATACGCAGTATTTT.

The chain carries TRBV5-5 and TRBJ2-7; TRBD2 matches 9 bases. CDR1 and CDR2 from the germline V gene are SGHKS and YYEKEE (reference sequence). With 4 bases clipped from V and 3 bases from J, the junction kept 8 bases outside the gene matches. The CDR3 has 15 residues. CDR3 loop: CASSPRTSAYYEQYF. Here the CDR3 DNA reads TGTGCCAGCAGCCCCCGGACTAGCGCATACTACGAGCAGTACTTC.

The chain links TRBV25-1 to TRBJ2-2, with D perhaps TRBD2 (7 bases). V was trimmed by 7 bases and J by 1 base, leaving 13 bases between them. CDR1 and CDR2 from the germline V gene are MGHDK and SYGVNS. The CDR3 contains 15 residues. The CDR3, as DNA: TGTGCCAGCACCCGAAGGGGGGGGAACACCGGGGAGCTGTTTTTT. As protein: CASTRRGGNTGELFF.

This chain joins TRBV7-6 and TRBJ2-1; D gene uncertain. Germline V gene lookup returns CDR1 SGHVS and CDR2 FNYEAQ. Between the trimmed V and J ends, which lost 1 base and 10 bases, there was a span of 14 bases. The CDR3 totals 14 residues. CDR3 sequence (DNA): TGTGCCAGCAGCTTAGACGGTGGAAGCGCGGAGCAGTTCTTC. This translates into CASSLDGGSAEQFF.

The chain recombines TRBV28 with TRBJ1-5; D is possibly TRBD1 (5 bases). Germline CDR1 and CDR2: MDHEN and SYDVKM. V was shortened by 3 bases and J by 0 bases, with 6 bases between the two germline ends. The CDR3 covers 14 residues. The CDR3 sequence is CASSFQGSNQPQHF. The CDR3 DNA reads as TGTGCCAGCAGTTTTCAGGGTAGCAATCAGCCCCAGCATTTT.

V gene TRBV6-2 or TRBV6-3 combines with J gene TRBJ2-1, with 8 bases matching TRBD2. Germline V gene data show CDR1 as MNHEY and CDR2 as SVGEGT. The CDR3 extends over 16 amino acids. J was trimmed by 2 bases and V by 3 bases; bases with no gene match: 6. CDR3 sequence reads: CASSYPTSGTYNEQFF. The CDR3 nucleotides read TGTGCCAGCAGTTATCCAACTAGCGGCACCTACAATGAGCAGTTCTTC.

There are many counts of this clone. The rearrangement uses TRBV9 and TRBJ1-4; TRBD1 matches at 8 bases. CDR1 and CDR2 from the germline V gene are SGDLS and YYNGEE. There are 15 residues in the CDR3. Trimming took 3 bases from V and 4 from J; bases not matched to a gene: 5. The CDR3 DNA follows: TGTGCCAGCAGCGCCGACAGGGGAGGTAATGAAAAACTGTTTTTT. Encoded protein: CASSADRGGNEKLFF.

The rearrangement joins TRBV19 to TRBJ2-7, with a weak D call TRBD1 (5 bases). CDR1 and CDR2 from the germline V gene are LNHDA and SQIVND (reference sequence). The CDR3 covers 15 residues. V was shortened by 5 bases and J by 3 bases, with 17 bases between the two germline ends. The CDR3 coding sequence is TGTGCCAGTAGTCGAGACGGCAAGGGGTTCTACGAGCAGTACTTC. It translates to CASSRDGKGFYEQYF.

This clone was detected a few times. The chain couples TRBV6-2 or TRBV6-3 to TRBJ1-5; 10 positions match TRBD1. Trimming cost V 0 bases and J 8 bases; bases outside gene matches: 4. The CDR3 is made up of 15 amino acids. Germline V gene lookup returns CDR1 MNHEY and CDR2 SVGEGT. CDR3 residues: CASSYSTGGKKPQHF. The CDR3 region has the DNA TGTGCCAGCAGTTACTCGACAGGGGGCAAGAAGCCCCAGCATTTT.

This clone was found a few times. This chain joins TRBV7-8 and TRBJ2-7; TRBD1 is a possible D gene (6 bases). The CDR3 extends over 16 amino acids. Germline CDR1 reads SGHVS; CDR2 reads FQNEAQ. Trimming left V 7 bases short and J 2 bases short, with 21 bases between. The CDR3 nucleotides read TGTGCCAGCACCGAATTTTCGCGGACAGCCCCCTACGAGCAGTACTTC. Its translation is CASTEFSRTAPYEQYF.

The chain couples TRBV5-1 to TRBJ2-5, with D maybe TRBD2 (6 bases). The CDR3 totals 15 residues. Germline CDR1 and CDR2: SGHRS and YFSETQ. Trimming stripped 1 base from V and 0 bases from J, with 10 bases between. The CDR3 loop is CASSLNTGDQETQYF. The CDR3, as DNA: TGCGCCAGCAGCTTGAACACGGGGGACCAAGAGACCCAGTACTTC.

The chain carries TRBV6-5 and TRBJ2-3; D might be TRBD2 (5 bases). CDR3 length equals 13 residues. Germline V lookup: CDR1 MNHEY, CDR2 SVGAGI. The V gene lost 10 bases and the J gene lost 2 bases, with 13 bases spanning the gap. In DNA form, the CDR3 reads TGTGCCATCCGAAGAGGGTCCACAGATACGCAGTATTTT. Translating gives CAIRRGSTDTQYF.

This clone was counted only a few times. The gene calls are TRBV27 and TRBJ2-1, with 11 bases lining up with TRBD1. This CDR3 region has 13 residues. The junction had 6 bases not matched to a gene; V was cut back by 5 bases and J by 12 bases. Germline values: CDR1 MNHEY, CDR2 SMNVEV (reference sequence). CDR3 nucleotides: TGTGCCAGCAGTCTCGCGGACAGGGGGCTGCAGTTCTTC. Translated, it gives CASSLADRGLQFF.

The chain carries TRBV7-8 and TRBJ1-5, with D perhaps matching TRBD1 (5 bases). CDR3 size: 14 residues. Per the germline V gene, CDR1 is SGHVS and CDR2 is FQNEAQ. Trimming shortened V by 0 bases and J by 2 bases, and 5 bases separated the two germline ends. CDR3 region: CASSLAQGNQPQHF. CDR3 in DNA: TGTGCCAGCAGCTTAGCACAGGGCAATCAGCCCCAGCATTTT.

This chain connects TRBV7-2 to TRBJ1-5; TRBD1 agrees at 7 bases. The V segment lost 6 bases and the J segment 0 bases; nucleotides outside the gene matches: 5. The germline CDR1 and CDR2 sequences are SGHTA and FQGNSA. CDR3 size: 15 residues. The CDR3 protein is CASSQTGNSNQPQHF. As DNA, the CDR3 is TGTGCCAGCAGTCAGACAGGGAATAGCAATCAGCCCCAGCATTTT.

This clone showed up just once. The chain links TRBV27 to TRBJ1-2, with TRBD1 matching 11 bases. J gave up 5 bases and V 3 bases, and 5 bases lay outside the gene matches. Germline CDR1 MNHEY, CDR2 SMNVEV (reference sequence). This CDR3 contains 15 residues. The CDR3 sequence: CASSFYGTGGYGYTF. CDR3 in DNA: TGTGCCAGCAGTTTCTACGGGACAGGGGGTTATGGCTACACCTTC.

The V gene is TRBV7-9, the J gene TRBJ2-5; 7 nucleotides match TRBD1. V was pared by 3 bases and J by 4 bases, with 2 bases of the junction left unmatched. CDR3 length equals 13 residues. Germline CDR1 reads SEHNR; CDR2 reads FQNEAQ (reference sequence). The CDR3 is CASSFRQGETQYF. The CDR3 DNA sequence: TGTGCCAGCAGCTTCCGACAGGGAGAGACCCAGTACTTC. The whole variable domain, remainder taken from reference TRBV7-9 and TRBJ2-5, is DTGVSQNPRHKITKRGQNVTFRCDPISEHNRLYWYRQTLGQGPEFLTYFQNEAQLEKSRLLSDRFSAERPKGSFSTLEIQRTEQGDSAMYLCASSFRQGETQYFGPGTRLLVL.

This clone was observed a handful of times. The chain carries TRBV19 and TRBJ1-1; D might be TRBD1 (5 bases). V lost 1 base and J 0 bases, leaving 6 bases between the germline ends. The CDR3 is 14 amino acids. CDR1 and CDR2 (germline): LNHDA, SQIVND (reference sequence). The CDR3 loop is CASSIGGVNTEAFF. The CDR3, as DNA: TGTGCCAGTAGTATAGGGGGGGTGAACACTGAAGCTTTCTTT. Filled out from reference TRBV19 and TRBJ1-1, the complete variable domain reads DGGITQSPKYLFRKEGQNVTLSCEQNLNHDAMYWYRQDPGQGLRLIYYSQIVNDFQKGDIAEGYSVSREKKESFPLTVTSAQKNPTAFYLCASSIGGVNTEAFFGQGTRLTVV.

The chain is built from TRBV10-3 and TRBJ1-2, with 11 bases lining up with TRBD1. V lost 2 bases to trimming and J lost 0 bases; unmatched junction nucleotides: 5. CDR1 is ENHRY, CDR2 SYGVKD, per germline. This CDR3 contains 17 residues. The CDR3 coding sequence is TGTGCCATCAGTGAGCTGGGGACAGGGGGTCCTAACTATGGCTACACCTTC. Amino acid sequence: CAISELGTGGPNYGYTF.

CDR3 coding DNA: TGTGCCAGCAGCTTATATGGACTAGCGGGCCTCTCTGGGGCCAACGTCCTGACTTTC. Amino acids: CASSLYGLAGLSGANVLTF. J is TRBJ2-6 and V is TRBV7-8; 11 nucleotides align to TRBD2. The ends lost 2 bases at V and 0 bases at J; junction bases unmatched: 6. Per the germline V gene, CDR1 is SGHVS and CDR2 is FQNEAQ. This CDR3 is 19 amino acids long.

CDR3 sequence: CASSLSPGQHYGYTF. DNA of the CDR3: TGTGCCAGCAGCTTAAGCCCGGGACAGCACTATGGCTACACCTTC. The chain recombines TRBV7-2 with TRBJ1-2; 7 positions match TRBD1. Looked up from germline, CDR1 is SGHTA and CDR2 is FQGNSA. The CDR3 is 15 amino acids. Trimming cost V 2 bases and J 3 bases; bases outside gene matches: 6.

The chain has TRBV5-4 and TRBJ2-1; D is possibly TRBD2 (5 bases). CDR1 and CDR2 (germline): SGHNT, YYREEE (reference sequence). V was trimmed by 4 bases and J by 9 bases, leaving 20 bases between them. CDR3 size: 15 residues. The CDR3 coding sequence is TGTGCCAGCAGCCCCCGGACGGGAAAAGGGCCTGAGCAGTTCTTC. Translation: CASSPRTGKGPEQFF.

The gene calls are TRBV9 and TRBJ2-3; TRBD1 matches 9 bases. Germline V lookup: CDR1 SGDLS, CDR2 YYNGEE. V lost 4 bases, J lost 6 bases, and 9 bases stayed unmatched. The CDR3 is 15 residues long. The CDR3, as DNA: TGTGCCAGCAGCTCCGACAGGGGGGCAGGGGATACGCAGTATTTT. Translating gives CASSSDRGAGDTQYF. Complete variable domain (other parts from reference TRBV9 and TRBJ2-3): DSGVTQTPKHLITATGQRVTLRCSPRSGDLSVYWYQQSLDQGLQFLIQYYNGEERAKGNILERFSAQQFPDLHSELNLSSLELGDSALYFCASSSDRGAGDTQYFGPGTRLTVL.

The rearrangement uses TRBV4-3 and TRBJ1-5; TRBD1 agrees at 7 bases. CDR1 is LGHNA, CDR2 YSLEER, per germline. The V segment lost 0 bases and the J segment 6 bases; nucleotides outside the gene matches: 5. The CDR3 is 15 residues long. The DNA for the CDR3 is TGCGCCAGCAGCCAAGATATAACAGGGGTTCAGCCCCAGCATTTT. Amino acid sequence: CASSQDITGVQPQHF.

This rearrangement joins TRBV5-8 to TRBJ1-2; D is perhaps TRBD1 (6 bases). CDR3 length: 13 residues. The ends were cut back, 4 bases at V and 7 bases at J, with 14 bases in the middle. Germline CDR1 SGHTS, CDR2 YDEGEE. CDR3 loop: CASSKRDNLGYTF. The CDR3 coding sequence is TGTGCCAGCAGCAAACGGGACAATCTTGGCTACACCTTC. The full variable domain, in which reference TRBV5-8 and TRBJ1-2 provide the parts outside the CDR3, is EAGVTQSPTHLIKTRGQQATLRCSPISGHTSVYWYQQALGLGLQFLLWYDEGEERNRGNFPPRFSGRQFPNYSSELNVNALELEDSALYLCASSKRDNLGYTFGSGTRLTVV.

The chain combines TRBV16 with TRBJ2-5; 8 bases are shared with TRBD2. Germline loops: CDR1 KGHSY, CDR2 FQNENV. This CDR3 comprises 16 residues. V shed 2 bases, J shed 1 base, and the junction held 6 bases outside the gene matches. CDR3 amino acids: CASSQPSGGIQETQYF. Here the CDR3 DNA reads TGTGCCAGCAGCCAACCGAGCGGGGGAATCCAAGAGACCCAGTACTTC.

The J gene is TRBJ1-6, the V gene TRBV4-2; a weak D match, TRBD1 (5 bases). The germline CDR1 and CDR2 sequences are LGHNA and YNFKEQ. V was cut by 3 bases and J by 3 bases, with 12 bases left in between. The CDR3 extends over 16 amino acids. CDR3 DNA: TGTGCCAGCAGCCACGACAGATGGATCTATAATTCACCCCTCCACTTT. This translates into CASSHDRWIYNSPLHF.